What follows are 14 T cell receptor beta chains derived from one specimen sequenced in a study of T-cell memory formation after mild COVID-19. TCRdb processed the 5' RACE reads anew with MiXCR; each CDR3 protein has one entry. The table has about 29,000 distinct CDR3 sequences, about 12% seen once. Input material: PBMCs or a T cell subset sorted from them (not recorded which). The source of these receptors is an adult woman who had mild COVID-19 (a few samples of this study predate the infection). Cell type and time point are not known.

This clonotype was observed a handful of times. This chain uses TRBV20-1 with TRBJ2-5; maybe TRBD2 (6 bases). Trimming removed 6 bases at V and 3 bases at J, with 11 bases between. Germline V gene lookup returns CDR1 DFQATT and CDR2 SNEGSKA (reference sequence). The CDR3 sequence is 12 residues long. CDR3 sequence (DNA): TGCAGTGCGCCACGGGGGAAAGAGACCCAGTACTTC. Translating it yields CSAPRGKETQYF.

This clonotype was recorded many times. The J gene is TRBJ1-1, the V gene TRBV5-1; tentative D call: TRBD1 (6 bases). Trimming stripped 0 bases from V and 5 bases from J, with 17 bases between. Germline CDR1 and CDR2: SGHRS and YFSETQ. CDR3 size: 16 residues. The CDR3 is CASSLEPSGGATEAFF. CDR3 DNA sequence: TGCGCCAGCAGCTTGGAACCGAGCGGGGGGGCTACTGAAGCTTTCTTT. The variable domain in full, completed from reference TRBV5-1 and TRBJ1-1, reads KAGVTQTPRYLIKTRGQQVTLSCSPISGHRSVSWYQQTPGQGLQFLFEYFSETQRNKGNFPGRFSGRQFSNSRSEMNVSTLELGDSALYLCASSLEPSGGATEAFFGQGTRLTVV.

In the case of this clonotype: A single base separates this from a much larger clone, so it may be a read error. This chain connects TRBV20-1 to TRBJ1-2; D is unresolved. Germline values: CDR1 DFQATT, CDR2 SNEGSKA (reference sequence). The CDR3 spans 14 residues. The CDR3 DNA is TGCAGTGCTAGAGCGTATAACAGTGACTATGTCTACACCTTC. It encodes CSARAYNSDYVYTF.

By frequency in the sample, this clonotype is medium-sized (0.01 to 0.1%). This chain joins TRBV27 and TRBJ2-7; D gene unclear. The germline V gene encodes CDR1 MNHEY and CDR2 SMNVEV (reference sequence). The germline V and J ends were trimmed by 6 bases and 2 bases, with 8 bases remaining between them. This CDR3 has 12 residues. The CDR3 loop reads CASRGYTYEQYF. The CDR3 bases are TGTGCCAGCAGGGGCTACACCTACGAGCAGTACTTC.

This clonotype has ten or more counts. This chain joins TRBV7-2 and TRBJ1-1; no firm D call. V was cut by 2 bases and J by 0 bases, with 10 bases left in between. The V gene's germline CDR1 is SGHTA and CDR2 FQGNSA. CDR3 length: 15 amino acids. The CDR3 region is CASSLYRPLNTEAFF. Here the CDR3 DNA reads TGTGCCAGCAGCTTATATCGGCCTTTGAACACTGAAGCTTTCTTT.

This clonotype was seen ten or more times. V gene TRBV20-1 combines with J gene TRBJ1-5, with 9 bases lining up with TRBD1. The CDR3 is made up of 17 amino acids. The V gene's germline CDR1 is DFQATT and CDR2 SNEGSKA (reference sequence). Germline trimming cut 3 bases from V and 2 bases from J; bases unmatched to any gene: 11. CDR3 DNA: TGCAGTGCTAGCCGTGTGGGGACAGGGACCGGCAATCAGCCCCAGCATTTT. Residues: CSASRVGTGTGNQPQHF.

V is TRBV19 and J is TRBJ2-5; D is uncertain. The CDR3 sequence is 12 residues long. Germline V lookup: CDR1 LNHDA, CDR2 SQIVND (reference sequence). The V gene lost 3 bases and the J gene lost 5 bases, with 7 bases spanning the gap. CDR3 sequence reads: CASSMASETQYF. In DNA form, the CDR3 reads TGTGCCAGTAGTATGGCAAGTGAGACCCAGTACTTC. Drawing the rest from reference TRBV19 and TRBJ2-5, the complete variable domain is DGGITQSPKYLFRKEGQNVTLSCEQNLNHDAMYWYRQDPGQGLRLIYYSQIVNDFQKGDIAEGYSVSREKKESFPLTVTSAQKNPTAFYLCASSMASETQYFGPGTRLLVL.

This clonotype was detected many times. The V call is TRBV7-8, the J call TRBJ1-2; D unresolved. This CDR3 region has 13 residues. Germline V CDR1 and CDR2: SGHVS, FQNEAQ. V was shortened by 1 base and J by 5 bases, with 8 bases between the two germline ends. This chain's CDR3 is CASSLGPVYGYTF. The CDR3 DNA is TGTGCCAGCAGCTTAGGTCCGGTTTATGGCTACACCTTC. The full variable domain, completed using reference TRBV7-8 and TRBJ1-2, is GAGVSQSPRYKVAKRGQDVALRCDPISGHVSLFWYQQALGQGPEFLTYFQNEAQLDKSGLPSDRFFAERPEGSVSTLKIQRTQQEDSAVYLCASSLGPVYGYTFGSGTRLTVV.

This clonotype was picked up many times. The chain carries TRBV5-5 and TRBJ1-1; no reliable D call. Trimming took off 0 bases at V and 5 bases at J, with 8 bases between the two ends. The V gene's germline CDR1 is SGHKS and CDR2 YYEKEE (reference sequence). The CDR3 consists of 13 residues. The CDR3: CASSLEWGTEAFF. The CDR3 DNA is TGTGCCAGCAGCTTGGAGTGGGGAACTGAAGCTTTCTTT.

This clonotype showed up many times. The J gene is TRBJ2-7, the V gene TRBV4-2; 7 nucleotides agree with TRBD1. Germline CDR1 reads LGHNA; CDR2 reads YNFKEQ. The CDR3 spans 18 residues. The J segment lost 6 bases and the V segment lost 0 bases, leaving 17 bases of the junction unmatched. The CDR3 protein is CASSQEENPTGPLGEQYF. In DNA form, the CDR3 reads TGTGCCAGCAGCCAAGAAGAAAATCCGACAGGGCCCCTTGGCGAGCAGTACTTC.

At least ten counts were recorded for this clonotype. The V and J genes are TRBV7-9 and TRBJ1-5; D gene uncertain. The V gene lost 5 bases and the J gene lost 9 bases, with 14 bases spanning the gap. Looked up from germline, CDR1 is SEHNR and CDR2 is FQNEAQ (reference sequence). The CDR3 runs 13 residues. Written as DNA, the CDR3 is TGTGCCAGCAGCGTGACCGGGGTGGGGCCCCAGCATTTT. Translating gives CASSVTGVGPQHF.

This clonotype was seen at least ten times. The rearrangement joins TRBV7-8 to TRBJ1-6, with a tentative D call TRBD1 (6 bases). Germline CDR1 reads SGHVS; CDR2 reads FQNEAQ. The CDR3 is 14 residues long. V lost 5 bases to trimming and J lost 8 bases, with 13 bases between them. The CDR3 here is CASSPRGGDSPLHF. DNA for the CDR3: TGTGCCAGCAGCCCCAGGGGTGGGGATTCACCCCTCCACTTT.

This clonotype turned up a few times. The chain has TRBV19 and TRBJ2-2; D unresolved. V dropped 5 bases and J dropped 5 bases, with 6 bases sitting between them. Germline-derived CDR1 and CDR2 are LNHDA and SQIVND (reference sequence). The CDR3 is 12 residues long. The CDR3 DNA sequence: TGTGCCAGTAGTTTCCTAACCGGGGAGCTGTTTTTT. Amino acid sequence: CASSFLTGELFF.

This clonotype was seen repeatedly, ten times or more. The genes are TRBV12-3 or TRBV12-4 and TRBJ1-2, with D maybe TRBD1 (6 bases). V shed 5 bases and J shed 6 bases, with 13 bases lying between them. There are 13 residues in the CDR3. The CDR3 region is CASSPNRVDGYTF. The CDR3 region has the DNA TGTGCCAGCAGTCCTAACAGGGTTGATGGCTACACCTTC.